This entry lists 8 T cell receptor beta chains sequenced from one sample in a study of T cells in Graves' hyperthyroidism and ophthalmopathy (dated by TCRdb to the late 2010s). Library creation used multiplex PCR. Sequencing used an Illumina HiSeq 2000. The TCR beta CDR3 regions were amplified from RNA transcripts. The first round of RT-PCR for the TCR CDR3 was performed with the HTBI primer set and the Qiagen OneStep RT-PCR kit. The raw public reads went through TCRdb reprocessing: fastp at Q25, MiXCR clone calling, in-frame beta chains kept. Rows with one shared CDR3 protein collapse into an entry with the most common genes and DNA. Counted in this sample were 340,000 or so distinct CDR3 sequences; about 21% of them appeared once. The ten largest clonotypes hold 50% to 65% of the sample. The source material was blood. Receptors originate from a woman aged 45 to 65 with Graves' hyperthyroidism.

V usage is TRBV28 and J usage is TRBJ2-1, with 11 bases aligning to TRBD2. J was trimmed by 10 bases and V by 1 base; bases with no gene match: 12. Germline V gene lookup returns CDR1 MDHEN and CDR2 SYDVKM. This CDR3 spans 17 amino acids. The CDR3 bases are TGTGCCAGCAGTTTATCCCTGACTCTAGCGGGAGGTGGAGAGCAGTTCTTC. Its protein is CASSLSLTLAGGGEQFF.

Many counts were recorded for this clonotype. The rearrangement links TRBV12-3 or TRBV12-4 to TRBJ1-5, with 12 bases that match TRBD1. The CDR3 is 16 amino acids. V lost 5 bases to trimming and J lost 7 bases; unmatched junction nucleotides: 9. CDR3 protein: CASSPLGTGGVQPQHF. The CDR3, as DNA: TGTGCCAGCAGTCCATTGGGGACAGGGGGCGTACAGCCCCAGCATTTT.

This clonotype was seen just once. CDR3 residues: CASSEPGILNEKLFF. The CDR3 DNA is TGTGCCAGCAGCGAGCCGGGGATCCTTAATGAAAAACTGTTTTTT. V and J are TRBV2 and TRBJ1-4; unclear D gene. CDR1 is SNHLY, CDR2 FYNNEI, per germline. The CDR3 sequence is 15 residues long. Trimming stripped 6 bases from V and 4 bases from J, with 15 bases between.

This clonotype was seen ten or more times. The rearrangement uses TRBV27 and TRBJ2-5, with 8 bases aligning to TRBD2. V shed 7 bases, J shed 0 bases, and the junction held 16 bases outside the gene matches. The CDR3 contains 18 residues. Germline V gene sequence: CDR1 MNHEY, CDR2 SMNVEV (reference sequence). Written as DNA, the CDR3 is TGTGCCAGCACCAAGACCTCCCTGGGAGCGGGAGACCAAGAGACCCAGTACTTC. Translated: CASTKTSLGAGDQETQYF.

The rearrangement links TRBV2 to TRBJ1-5; 7 bases line up with TRBD1. The CDR3 contains 17 residues. With 6 bases clipped from V and 4 bases from J, the junction kept 15 bases outside the gene matches. Looked up from germline, CDR1 is SNHLY and CDR2 is FYNNEI. CDR3 region: CASRIASGGQANQPQHF. The DNA for the CDR3 is TGTGCCAGCAGGATAGCATCGGGCGGACAGGCAAATCAGCCCCAGCATTTT. Full variable domain (rest looked up from reference TRBV2 and TRBJ1-5): EPEVTQTPSHQVTQMGQEVILRCVPISNHLYFYWYRQILGQKVEFLVSFYNNEISEKSEIFDDQFSVERPDGSNFTLKIRSTKLEDSAMYFCASRIASGGQANQPQHFGDGTRLSIL.

This clonotype was seen more than once but under ten times. This chain joins TRBV7-9 and TRBJ2-7; weak D call: TRBD1 (6 bases). Looked up from germline, CDR1 is SEHNR and CDR2 is FQNEAQ (reference sequence). Trimming pared 1 base from V and 7 bases from J, leaving 11 bases between. The CDR3 is 13 residues long. CDR3 sequence reads: CASSLGTVSEQYF. The CDR3 bases are TGTGCCAGCAGCTTAGGGACAGTTTCGGAGCAGTACTTC.

This clonotype was recorded many times. V gene TRBV27 combines with J gene TRBJ1-6; 8 bases match TRBD1. After removal of 5 bases from V and 5 bases from J, the junction contained 2 bases not matched to a gene. The CDR3 has 14 amino acids. CDR1 MNHEY and CDR2 SMNVEV come from the germline V gene (reference sequence). This CDR3 reads CASSPDRDNSPLHF. The CDR3 DNA is TGTGCCAGCAGTCCGGACAGGGATAATTCACCCCTCCACTTT.

The CDR3 sequence is CASSSSGRPNYGYTF. DNA of the CDR3: TGTGCCAGCAGTTCCAGCGGAAGACCTAACTATGGCTACACCTTC. V usage is TRBV6-2 or TRBV6-3 and J usage is TRBJ1-2; D not certain. The CDR3 runs 15 residues. Germline V gene lookup returns CDR1 MNHEY and CDR2 SVGEGT. The V end lost 4 bases, the J end lost 0 bases, and 12 bases lay between the germline ends.